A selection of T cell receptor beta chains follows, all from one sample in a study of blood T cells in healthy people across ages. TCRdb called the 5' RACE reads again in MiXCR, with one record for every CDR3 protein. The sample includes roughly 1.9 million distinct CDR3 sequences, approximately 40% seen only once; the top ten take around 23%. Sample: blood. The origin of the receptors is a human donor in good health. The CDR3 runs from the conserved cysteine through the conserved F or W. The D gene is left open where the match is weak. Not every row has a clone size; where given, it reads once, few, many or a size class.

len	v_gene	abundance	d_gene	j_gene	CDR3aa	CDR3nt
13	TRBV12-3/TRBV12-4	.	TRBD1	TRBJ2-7	CASSLRGLNEQYF	TGTGCCAGCAGTTTGAGGGGGCTGAACGAGCAGTACTTC
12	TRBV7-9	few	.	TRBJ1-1	CTSSQDITEAFF	TGTACCAGCAGCCAGGATATCACTGAAGCTTTCTTT
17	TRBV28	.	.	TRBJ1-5	CASSLRFGQAANQPQHF	TGTGCCAGCAGTTTAAGGTTCGGGCAGGCCGCCAATCAGCCCCAGCATTTT
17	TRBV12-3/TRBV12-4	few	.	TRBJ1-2	CASSFYVTDGGNYGYTF	TGTGCCAGCAGTTTCTACGTAACAGACGGTGGGAACTATGGCTACACCTTC
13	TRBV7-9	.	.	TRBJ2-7	CASSPGEVNEQYF	TGTGCCAGCAGCCCTGGAGAGGTTAACGAGCAGTACTTC
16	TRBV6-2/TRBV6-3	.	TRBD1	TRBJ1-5	CAGSRRDRGSGQPQHF	TGTGCCGGCAGCCGCAGGGACAGGGGGTCGGGTCAGCCCCAGCATTTT
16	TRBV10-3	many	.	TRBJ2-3	CAISDGGQFDADTQYF	TGTGCCATCAGTGACGGTGGTCAGTTCGACGCAGATACGCAGTATTTT
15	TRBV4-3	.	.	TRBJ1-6	CASSQDVNNNSPLHF	TGCGCCAGCAGCCAAGATGTCAATAACAATTCACCCCTCCACTTT
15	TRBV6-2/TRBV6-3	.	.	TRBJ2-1	CASSYSPGGYNEQFF	TGTGCCAGCAGTTATTCGCCTGGCGGATACAATGAGCAGTTCTTC
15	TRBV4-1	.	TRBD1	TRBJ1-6	CASSHRDRDNSPLHF	TGCGCCAGCAGTCACCGGGACAGGGATAATTCACCCCTCCACTTT
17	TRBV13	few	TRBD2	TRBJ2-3	CASSTHLGTSGTDTQYF	TGTGCCAGCAGCACCCACCTGGGGACTAGCGGTACAGATACGCAGTATTTT
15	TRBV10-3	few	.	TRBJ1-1	CAIRNGDGWNTEAFF	TGTGCCATCAGGAACGGGGACGGATGGAACACTGAAGCTTTCTTT
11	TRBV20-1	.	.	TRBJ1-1	CSAIGYTEAFF	TGCAGTGCTATAGGGTACACTGAAGCTTTCTTT
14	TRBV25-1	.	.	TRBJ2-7	CASSPSFSSYEQYF	TGTGCCAGCAGCCCTTCGTTCAGCTCCTACGAGCAGTACTTC
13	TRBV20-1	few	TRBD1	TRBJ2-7	CSARQGATYEQYF	TGCAGTGCCCGACAGGGCGCGACCTACGAGCAGTACTTC
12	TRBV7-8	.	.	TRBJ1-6	CASSLVEGPLHF	TGTGCCAGCAGCTTAGTAGAGGGACCCCTCCACTTT
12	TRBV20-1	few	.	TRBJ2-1	CSAARVYNEQFF	TGCAGTGCAGCGAGGGTCTACAATGAGCAGTTCTTC